The 14 T cell receptor beta chains in this list originate from one sample, sequenced in a study of OX40 agonist ivuxolimab in advanced cancers. TCRdb's table, derived via immunoSEQ multiplex PCR, lists solely in-frame clones and lacks some. The repertoire consists of about 79,000 clones, with 75% to 95% occurring once and the leading ten covering more than 5.5%. Material: CD4+ or CD8+ T cells sorted from blood, obtained in a trial of the OX40 agonist ivuxolimab. Receptors were obtained from an adult with an advanced solid tumor such as melanoma, head and neck, liver or kidney cancer.

The V and J genes are TRBV27 and TRBJ2-7; 15 bases fit TRBD2. Germline V gene lookup returns CDR1 MNHEY and CDR2 SMNVEV (reference sequence). This CDR3 is built from 18 residues. V trimming: 4 bases; J trimming: 5 bases; junction bases outside the gene matches: 12. The CDR3 loop reads CASSSRTSGRADGHEQYF. The CDR3 DNA follows: TGTGCCAGCAGTTCCAGGACTAGCGGGAGGGCCGATGGCCACGAGCAGTACTTC.

The gene calls are TRBV28 and TRBJ2-3; the match to TRBD2 covers 10 bases. CDR1 and CDR2 from the germline V gene are MDHEN and SYDVKM. The CDR3 is made up of 17 amino acids. Germline trimming cut 3 bases from V and 4 bases from J; bases unmatched to any gene: 10. The CDR3 loop is CASSFLSSGSFADTQYF. CDR3 coding DNA: TGTGCCAGCAGTTTCCTTTCTAGCGGGAGTTTCGCAGATACGCAGTATTTT.

The chain carries TRBV2 and TRBJ2-5; TRBD1 agrees at 7 bases. V lost 4 bases to trimming and J lost 5 bases; unmatched junction nucleotides: 4. Germline V lookup: CDR1 SNHLY, CDR2 FYNNEI. The CDR3 extends over 13 amino acids. CDR3 in DNA: TGTGCCAGCAGTGCTACAGGGGTTGAGACCCAGTACTTC. Translated: CASSATGVETQYF.

This chain links TRBV4-1 with TRBJ1-5; TRBD1 aligns across 11 bases. This CDR3 has 17 amino acids. From germline, CDR1 is MGHRA and CDR2 YSYEKL. J gave up 6 bases and V 3 bases, and 10 bases lay outside the gene matches. CDR3: CASSQGAGTGGFQPQHF. The CDR3 DNA reads as TGCGCCAGCAGCCAGGGGGCCGGGACAGGGGGTTTTCAGCCCCAGCATTTT.

Here the CDR3 reads CASSLKWDRTLGSYEQYF. The CDR3 DNA sequence: TGTGCCAGTAGCCTAAAGTGGGACAGGACCCTGGGTTCCTACGAGCAGTACTTC. The rearrangement joins TRBV19 to TRBJ2-7; 8 bases map to TRBD1. Germline-derived CDR1 and CDR2 are LNHDA and SQIVND (reference sequence). V dropped 6 bases and J dropped 1; count of bases not matched to a gene: 17. This CDR3 has 18 residues.

This sequence joins TRBV10-3 and TRBJ1-3; possibly TRBD1 for D (5 bases). Trimming shortened V by 3 bases and J by 1 base, and 16 bases separated the two germline ends. The length of the CDR3 is 17 residues. Germline CDR1 ENHRY, CDR2 SYGVKD. CDR3 DNA: TGTGCCATCAGTGAAAGGGCAGGGTTGTCTTCTGGAAACACCATATATTTT. This encodes CAISERAGLSSGNTIYF.

The chain has TRBV7-2 and TRBJ2-1; the match to TRBD2 covers 8 bases. The CDR3 covers 15 residues. Losses at the gene ends were 0 bases for V and 8 bases for J; bases not matched to a gene: 6. Germline values: CDR1 SGHTA, CDR2 FQGNSA. CDR3 bases: TGTGCCAGCAGCTTAGCGCGGACTAGCTGGGATGAGCAGTTCTTC. It translates to CASSLARTSWDEQFF.

The chain links TRBV11-2 to TRBJ1-2, with D unclear. The CDR3 runs 12 residues. Trimming stripped 4 bases from V and 8 bases from J, with 11 bases between. CDR1 SGHAT and CDR2 FQNNGV come from the germline V gene. Written as DNA, the CDR3 is TGTGCCAGCAGCTCACCCTGGAGAGGCTACACCTTC. Amino acids: CASSSPWRGYTF.

The J gene is TRBJ1-6, the V gene TRBV7-2; TRBD1 aligns across 8 bases. The CDR3 totals 15 residues. V lost 5 bases, J lost 7 bases, and 7 bases stayed unmatched. Germline V lookup: CDR1 SGHTA, CDR2 FQGNSA. The CDR3 DNA reads as TGTGCCAGCAGCCCGGACAGGGCAGACAATTCACCCCTCCACTTT. Translating gives CASSPDRADNSPLHF.

The V call is TRBV18, the J call TRBJ1-1; the D is unclear. V shed 2 bases and J shed 8 bases, with 15 bases lying between them. The germline gives CDR1 KGHSH, CDR2 LQKENI. The CDR3 spans 14 residues. CDR3 coding DNA: TGTGCCAGCTCACCAGGAGTAGTTTATAGCGAAGCTTTCTTT. It translates to CASSPGVVYSEAFF.

The chain uses TRBV11-2 and TRBJ1-5; 7 nucleotides align to TRBD1. The CDR3 covers 13 residues. With 5 bases clipped from V and 5 bases from J, the junction kept 3 bases outside the gene matches. Germline values: CDR1 SGHAT, CDR2 FQNNGV. The DNA for the CDR3 is TGTGCCAGCAGCCTGACAGGGTATCAGCCCCAGCATTTT. This translates into CASSLTGYQPQHF.

The chain links TRBV5-1 to TRBJ2-7; TRBD2 aligns across 12 bases. V was clipped by 3 bases and J by 4 bases; unmatched bases: 17. The length of the CDR3 is 19 residues. Germline assignment: CDR1 SGHRS and CDR2 YFSETQ. The CDR3 nucleotides are TGCGCCAGCAGCTCCACCGCTAGCGGGAGGGCCTCACTTACTTACGAGCAGTACTTC. As protein: CASSSTASGRASLTYEQYF. The full variable domain, rest sourced from reference TRBV5-1 and TRBJ2-7, is KAGVTQTPRYLIKTRGQQVTLSCSPISGHRSVSWYQQTPGQGLQFLFEYFSETQRNKGNFPGRFSGRQFSNSRSEMNVSTLELGDSALYLCASSSTASGRASLTYEQYFGPGTRLTVT.

This clone was detected a few times. At one end, the junction sequence differs from germline, possibly due to a read error. The genes are TRBV6-1 and TRBJ1-1, with a weak D call TRBD1 (6 bases). Germline loops: CDR1 MNHNS, CDR2 SASEGT. The CDR3 loop spans 14 amino acids. The CDR3 nucleotides are TGTGCCAGCAGCGAAGGGGGGGTCGGCACTGAAGCTTTCTTT. This gives the protein CASSEGGVGTEAFF.

The chain couples TRBV7-3 to TRBJ2-2; either TRBD1 or TRBD2 may fit D (7 bases each). Germline CDR1 and CDR2: SGHTA and FQGTGA. V lost 3 bases and J 7 bases, leaving 18 bases between the germline ends. This CDR3 contains 16 residues. The CDR3 bases are TGTGCCAGCAGCTTCCGCAGGGGGGGAATAGGCGGGGAGCTGTTTTTT. Translating gives CASSFRRGGIGGELFF. Based on the CDR3 plus reference TRBV7-3 and TRBJ2-2, the full variable domain is GAGVSQTPSNKVTEKGKYVELRCDPISGHTALYWYRQSLGQGPEFLIYFQGTGAADDSGLPNDRFFAVRPEGSVSTLKIQRTERGDSAVYLCASSFRRGGIGGELFFGEGSRLTVL.